What follows is one T cell receptor beta chain and its context. Other nucleotide sequences in the sample specify the same CDR3. This sample stems from a study of blood T cell repertoires in COVID-19. The wider study: Acute and convalescent COVID-19 samples came from the United States, Italy and Spain. In each case, the material was cDNA or gDNA derived from T cells, B-cell-depleted T cells, or PBMCs.

As processed by the authors: Amplified reference gene primers provided the basis for estimating nucleated cell counts. TCRdb's table, derived via immunoSEQ multiplex PCR, lists solely in-frame clones and lacks some. Clone size and V and J calls were adopted from that table, with D and trimming inferred from the DNA. This table has hundreds of thousands of clones, 91% appearing once. This CDR3 is built from 13 residues. V gave up 4 bases and J gave up 3 bases, with 9 bases separating them. CDR1 is LGHDT and CDR2 is YNNKEL in the germline V gene (reference sequence). This TCR was recovered from a woman between 18 and 30 years old who had recovered from COVID-19. The V call is TRBV3-1 (or the pseudogene TRBV3-2), the J call TRBJ1-2; D is uncertain. Sequenced sample: peripheral blood. CDR3 DNA sequence: TGTGCCAGCAGCCCGGATCGGGACTATGGCTACACCTTC. Protein sequence: CASSPDRDYGYTF.